The rows below give T cell receptor beta chains drawn from one sample of a study of regulatory T cells in long-lasting Graves disease. Each CDR3 protein gets one entry after TCRdb re-called the multiplex PCR reads with MiXCR. The sample contains about 440,000 distinct CDR3 sequences, roughly 15% of which appear only once. These same data were also listed under a study on T cells in Graves' hyperthyroidism and ophthalmopathy.

The sequenced sample was peripheral blood mononuclear cells (PBMCs), obtained at new diagnosis, from a patient treated with antithyroid drugs. These receptors originate from a woman aged 18-35 years with Graves disease. The CDR3 runs from the conserved cysteine through the conserved F or W. A D gene is named only where the DNA matches it firmly. Clone size is stated in some rows and not others, as once, few, many or a class when expanded.

clone size: many; V gene: TRBV29-1; D gene: NA; J gene: TRBJ1-4; CDR3 DNA: TGCAGCGCTGGTAATGAAAAACTGTTTTTT; CDR3 protein: CSAGNEKLFF
clone size: few; V gene: TRBV29-1; D gene: TRBD2; J gene: TRBJ2-1; CDR3 DNA: TGCAGCGTTTTTTCTAGCGGTCCCTACAATGAGCAGTTCTTC; CDR3 protein: CSVFSSGPYNEQFF
clone size: many; V gene: TRBV28; D gene: NA; J gene: TRBJ1-2; CDR3 DNA: TGTGCCAGCAGTCCGGGGTCCTATGGCTACACCTTC; CDR3 protein: CASSPGSYGYTF
clone size: many; V gene: TRBV27; D gene: TRBD1; J gene: TRBJ1-2; CDR3 DNA: TGTGCCAGCAGCCACAGGGGCGGGGAGGGTGGCTACACCTTC; CDR3 protein: CASSHRGGEGGYTF
clone size: many; V gene: TRBV7-8; D gene: NA; J gene: TRBJ2-5; CDR3 DNA: TGTGCCAGCAGCCCGAAAGCGGGGACCCAGTACTTC; CDR3 protein: CASSPKAGTQYF
clone size: NA; V gene: TRBV11-2; D gene: NA; J gene: TRBJ2-2; CDR3 DNA: TGTGCCAGCAGATCTGAACCCGGTGGGGTTCCCGGGGAGCTGTTTTTT; CDR3 protein: CASRSEPGGVPGELFF
clone size: many; V gene: TRBV11-2; D gene: NA; J gene: TRBJ2-7; CDR3 DNA: TGTGCCAGCAGCTCCCTAACTACGGCACACGCCTACGAGCAGTACTTC; CDR3 protein: CASSSLTTAHAYEQYF
clone size: few; V gene: TRBV5-1; D gene: TRBD2; J gene: TRBJ2-5; CDR3 DNA: TGCGCCAGCAGCTTATTTTCGGGAGGGCCGAGGGAGACCCAGTACTTC; CDR3 protein: CASSLFSGGPRETQYF
clone size: NA; V gene: TRBV6-1; D gene: TRBD1; J gene: TRBJ2-2; CDR3 DNA: TGTGCCAGCAGCGCCCGACAGGGGGGCACCGGGGAGCTGTTTTTT; CDR3 protein: CASSARQGGTGELFF
clone size: NA; V gene: TRBV24-1; D gene: NA; J gene: TRBJ1-1; CDR3 DNA: TGTGCCACCAGTAGTGCAGGGAGGACTGAAGCTTTCTTT; CDR3 protein: CATSSAGRTEAFF
clone size: few; V gene: TRBV19; D gene: TRBD1; J gene: TRBJ2-1; CDR3 DNA: TGTGCCAGTAGTTTCGGACAGGCCACCAATGAGCAGTTCTTC; CDR3 protein: CASSFGQATNEQFF
clone size: many; V gene: TRBV28; D gene: NA; J gene: TRBJ2-7; CDR3 DNA: TGTGCCAGCAGGGGCCGAACAGACAGGTTCCGACTCTACGAGCAGTACTTC; CDR3 protein: CASRGRTDRFRLYEQYF
clone size: few; V gene: TRBV20-1; D gene: TRBD2; J gene: TRBJ2-3; CDR3 DNA: TGCAGTGCTAGAGTGGGCGGGAGAGGTTCCACAGATACGCAGTATTTT; CDR3 protein: CSARVGGRGSTDTQYF
clone size: NA; V gene: TRBV6-1; D gene: NA; J gene: TRBJ2-2; CDR3 DNA: TGTGCCAGCAGACTAGCTGCCACCGGGGAGCTGTTTTTT; CDR3 protein: CASRLAATGELFF
clone size: NA; V gene: TRBV11-1; D gene: NA; J gene: TRBJ2-3; CDR3 DNA: TGTGCCAGCAGCGTGATCCCAGGTGTCTCAGGGTCTGCAGATACGCAGTATTTT; CDR3 protein: CASSVIPGVSGSADTQYF
clone size: few; V gene: TRBV12-5; D gene: TRBD2; J gene: TRBJ2-1; CDR3 DNA: TGTGCTAGTGGTCCCGGACTAGAGTACAATGAGCAGTTCTTC; CDR3 protein: CASGPGLEYNEQFF
clone size: few; V gene: TRBV6-2/TRBV6-3; D gene: TRBD2; J gene: TRBJ2-1; CDR3 DNA: TGTGCCAGCAGTTATTTGTTTAGCGGGAGAAACAATGAGCAGTTCTTC; CDR3 protein: CASSYLFSGRNNEQFF
clone size: many; V gene: TRBV2; D gene: TRBD2; J gene: TRBJ2-1; CDR3 DNA: TGTGCCAGCAGTGAACTAGCGGGAGGCTCCTACAATGAGCAGTTCTTC; CDR3 protein: CASSELAGGSYNEQFF
clone size: few; V gene: TRBV3-1; D gene: TRBD2; J gene: TRBJ2-7; CDR3 DNA: TGTGCCAGCAGCCAAGATGAGCGGGGGCCTGAGAACGAGCAGTACTTC; CDR3 protein: CASSQDERGPENEQYF
clone size: many; V gene: TRBV7-2; D gene: TRBD2; J gene: TRBJ2-1; CDR3 DNA: TGTGCCAGCAGCTTAAGGACTAGCGGTTACAATGAGCAGTTCTTC; CDR3 protein: CASSLRTSGYNEQFF
clone size: NA; V gene: TRBV10-3; D gene: TRBD1; J gene: TRBJ2-1; CDR3 DNA: TGTGCCATCAGTGAAGCACACGGTCAGGGGGCCTCGGGACAGCAGTTCTTC; CDR3 protein: CAISEAHGQGASGQQFF
clone size: many; V gene: TRBV18; D gene: NA; J gene: TRBJ1-1; CDR3 DNA: TGTGCCAGCTCACCAGATCAAGGGACTGAAGCTTTCTTT; CDR3 protein: CASSPDQGTEAFF
clone size: few; V gene: TRBV19; D gene: NA; J gene: TRBJ1-1; CDR3 DNA: TGTGCCAGTGAAGACCGGGACATGAACACTGAAGCTTTCTTT; CDR3 protein: CASEDRDMNTEAFF
clone size: many; V gene: TRBV27; D gene: TRBD1; J gene: TRBJ2-7; CDR3 DNA: TGTGCCAGCAGGGGGACAGGGGTGACCTACGAGCAGTACTTC; CDR3 protein: CASRGTGVTYEQYF
clone size: many; V gene: TRBV28; D gene: TRBD1; J gene: TRBJ1-5; CDR3 DNA: TGTGCCAGCAGTCCCAGGGACAGGAATCAGCCCCAGCATTTT; CDR3 protein: CASSPRDRNQPQHF
clone size: many; V gene: TRBV5-6; D gene: NA; J gene: TRBJ1-5; CDR3 DNA: TGTGCCAGCAGTTCCTTTCTATGGGGCGCGGGTCAGCCCCAGCATTTT; CDR3 protein: CASSSFLWGAGQPQHF
clone size: many; V gene: TRBV7-9; D gene: NA; J gene: TRBJ2-5; CDR3 DNA: TGTGCCAGCAGCACAATAGAGACCCAGTACTTC; CDR3 protein: CASSTIETQYF
clone size: NA; V gene: TRBV5-8; D gene: TRBD1; J gene: TRBJ2-3; CDR3 DNA: TGTGCCAGCAGCTTGCGGACAGGGGTTACGACAGATACGCAGTATTTT; CDR3 protein: CASSLRTGVTTDTQYF
clone size: few; V gene: TRBV4-2; D gene: TRBD2; J gene: TRBJ2-1; CDR3 DNA: TGTGCCAGCAGCCAGGAGTCCGGGAGGGTTTACAATGAGCAGTTCTTC; CDR3 protein: CASSQESGRVYNEQFF
clone size: few; V gene: TRBV14; D gene: TRBD1; J gene: TRBJ2-2; CDR3 DNA: TGTGCCAGCAGCCAAGATAGCCTCAGGGGGCTCGGGGAGCTGTTTTTT; CDR3 protein: CASSQDSLRGLGELFF
clone size: many; V gene: TRBV20-1; D gene: NA; J gene: TRBJ2-3; CDR3 DNA: TGCAGTGCCCGAGACGGAATTAGCACAGATACGCAGTATTTT; CDR3 protein: CSARDGISTDTQYF
clone size: many; V gene: TRBV27; D gene: TRBD2; J gene: TRBJ2-7; CDR3 DNA: TGTGCCAGCAGTTTAGTCACTAGCGGGAGCCACGAGCAGTACTTC; CDR3 protein: CASSLVTSGSHEQYF
clone size: few; V gene: TRBV7-9; D gene: NA; J gene: TRBJ1-1; CDR3 DNA: TGTGCCAGCAGCTTAGCAGGGCAGCACACTGAAGCTTTCTTT; CDR3 protein: CASSLAGQHTEAFF
clone size: many; V gene: TRBV27; D gene: NA; J gene: TRBJ1-1; CDR3 DNA: TGTGCCAGCAGTTTAATTGGGGGCATGAACACTGAAGCTTTCTTT; CDR3 protein: CASSLIGGMNTEAFF
clone size: few; V gene: TRBV27; D gene: TRBD2; J gene: TRBJ2-2; CDR3 DNA: TGTGCCAGCAGTACCCTAGCGGGAGGGGGCACCGGGGAGCTGTTTTTT; CDR3 protein: CASSTLAGGGTGELFF
clone size: few; V gene: TRBV19; D gene: NA; J gene: TRBJ2-1; CDR3 DNA: TGTGCCAGTGCCACCACCGCAGGGGGGCTTAGTGTACACAATGAGCAGTTCTTC; CDR3 protein: CASATTAGGLSVHNEQFF
clone size: many; V gene: TRBV2; D gene: TRBD2; J gene: TRBJ2-3; CDR3 DNA: TGTGCCAGTAGCGGGAGGGCCACAGATACGCAGTATTTT; CDR3 protein: CASSGRATDTQYF
clone size: many; V gene: TRBV5-1; D gene: TRBD1; J gene: TRBJ2-7; CDR3 DNA: TGCGCCAGCAGCCCTACTCTTGGACAGGGCGTGCAGTACTTC; CDR3 protein: CASSPTLGQGVQYF
clone size: many; V gene: TRBV15; D gene: NA; J gene: TRBJ2-5; CDR3 DNA: TGTGCCACCAGCAGAGTAGGGCCAGGTGGTGAGACCCAGTACTTC; CDR3 protein: CATSRVGPGGETQYF
clone size: NA; V gene: TRBV7-3; D gene: NA; J gene: TRBJ2-1; CDR3 DNA: TGTGCCAGCAGCCTTCTTGGCGGGCGGTACAATGAGCAGTTCTTC; CDR3 protein: CASSLLGGRYNEQFF
clone size: many; V gene: TRBV6-5; D gene: NA; J gene: TRBJ2-5; CDR3 DNA: TGTGCCAGCAGTTACACCCCCGGGTCGAGCGGAGGCCGGGAGACCCAGTACTTC; CDR3 protein: CASSYTPGSSGGRETQYF
clone size: many; V gene: TRBV5-1; D gene: NA; J gene: TRBJ2-3; CDR3 DNA: TGCGCCAGCAGTCCTCAAGGACTTCCAAACACAGATACGCAGTATTTT; CDR3 protein: CASSPQGLPNTDTQYF
clone size: many; V gene: TRBV29-1; D gene: NA; J gene: TRBJ2-5; CDR3 DNA: TGCAGCGTATGGGGGAACTCTGGCCACCAAGAGACCCAGTACTTC; CDR3 protein: CSVWGNSGHQETQYF
clone size: few; V gene: TRBV30; D gene: NA; J gene: TRBJ1-2; CDR3 DNA: TGTGCCTGGAGCAGGGACCTCTATGGCTACACCTTC; CDR3 protein: CAWSRDLYGYTF
clone size: few; V gene: TRBV28; D gene: NA; J gene: TRBJ2-1; CDR3 DNA: TGTGCCAGCAGTTTTTACTCGTTTTATAGTTACAATGAGCAGTTCTTC; CDR3 protein: CASSFYSFYSYNEQFF
clone size: few; V gene: TRBV29-1; D gene: NA; J gene: TRBJ2-2; CDR3 DNA: TGCAGCGATCACCTAGGGGACGTTACGAACACCGGGGAGCTGTTTTTT; CDR3 protein: CSDHLGDVTNTGELFF
clone size: many; V gene: TRBV30; D gene: NA; J gene: TRBJ2-1; CDR3 DNA: TGTGCCTGGAGCCCTTTAGATTACAATGAGCAGTTCTTC; CDR3 protein: CAWSPLDYNEQFF
clone size: once; V gene: TRBV6-2/TRBV6-3; D gene: TRBD1; J gene: TRBJ2-1; CDR3 DNA: TGTGCCAGCAGTCTACAGGGGTTCTCCCTAATGGGCAATGAGCAGTTCTTC; CDR3 protein: CASSLQGFSLMGNEQFF
clone size: few; V gene: TRBV19; D gene: NA; J gene: TRBJ2-7; CDR3 DNA: TGTGCCAGTACCCCGACATTGCGGCACTACGAGCAGTACTTC; CDR3 protein: CASTPTLRHYEQYF
clone size: many; V gene: TRBV28; D gene: NA; J gene: TRBJ2-7; CDR3 DNA: TGTGCCAGCAGTTTGATTTCCTACGAGCAGTACTTC; CDR3 protein: CASSLISYEQYF
clone size: many; V gene: TRBV6-1; D gene: NA; J gene: TRBJ1-1; CDR3 DNA: TGTGCCAGCAGGACCCTGACAGGCGAAGCTTTCTTT; CDR3 protein: CASRTLTGEAFF
clone size: few; V gene: TRBV10-3; D gene: NA; J gene: TRBJ1-4; CDR3 DNA: TGTGCCATCAGTGACGGGAGTAATGAAAAACTGTTTTTT; CDR3 protein: CAISDGSNEKLFF
clone size: few; V gene: TRBV2; D gene: TRBD2; J gene: TRBJ2-1; CDR3 DNA: TGTGCCAGGAAACCTAGCGGGAGCTACAATGAGCAGTTCTTC; CDR3 protein: CARKPSGSYNEQFF
clone size: many; V gene: TRBV6-5; D gene: NA; J gene: TRBJ2-2; CDR3 DNA: TGTGCCAGCAGTTACTCGGCATTGAGGACACACGAAGGTACCGCCGGGGAGCTGTTTTTT; CDR3 protein: CASSYSALRTHEGTAGELFF
clone size: few; V gene: TRBV5-1; D gene: TRBD2; J gene: TRBJ2-5; CDR3 DNA: TGCGCCAGCAGCTTGGGGTGGGCGACTAGCGGGAGACCGGAGACCCAGTACTTC; CDR3 protein: CASSLGWATSGRPETQYF
clone size: many; V gene: TRBV3-1; D gene: NA; J gene: TRBJ2-2; CDR3 DNA: TGTGCCAGCAGCCACCTCGGGATGGCGGAGCTGTTTTTT; CDR3 protein: CASSHLGMAELFF
clone size: few; V gene: TRBV7-2; D gene: TRBD2; J gene: TRBJ2-3; CDR3 DNA: TGTGCCAGCAGCTTGACTAGCGTCGGCACAGATACGCAGTATTTT; CDR3 protein: CASSLTSVGTDTQYF